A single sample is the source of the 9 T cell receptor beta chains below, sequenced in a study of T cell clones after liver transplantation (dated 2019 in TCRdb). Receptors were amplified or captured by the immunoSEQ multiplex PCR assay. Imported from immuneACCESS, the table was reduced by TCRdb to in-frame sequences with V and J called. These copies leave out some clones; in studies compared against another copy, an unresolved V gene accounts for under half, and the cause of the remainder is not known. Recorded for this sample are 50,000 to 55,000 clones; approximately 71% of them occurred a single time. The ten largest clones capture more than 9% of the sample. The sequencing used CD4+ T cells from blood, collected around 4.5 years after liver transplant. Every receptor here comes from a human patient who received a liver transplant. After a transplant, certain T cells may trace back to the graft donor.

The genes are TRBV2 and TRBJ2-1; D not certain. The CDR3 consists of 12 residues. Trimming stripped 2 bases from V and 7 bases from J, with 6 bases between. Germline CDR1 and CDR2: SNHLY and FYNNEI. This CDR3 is CASSEIGNEQFF. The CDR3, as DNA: TGTGCCAGCAGTGAAATTGGGAATGAGCAGTTCTTC.

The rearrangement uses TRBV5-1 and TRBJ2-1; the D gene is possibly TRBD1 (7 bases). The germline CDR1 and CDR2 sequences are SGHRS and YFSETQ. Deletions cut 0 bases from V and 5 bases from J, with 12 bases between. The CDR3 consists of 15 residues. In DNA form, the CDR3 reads TGCGCCAGCAGCTTGGTCAGCAGGGGGGACAATGAGCAGTTCTTC. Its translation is CASSLVSRGDNEQFF. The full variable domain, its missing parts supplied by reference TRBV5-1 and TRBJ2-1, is KAGVTQTPRYLIKTRGQQVTLSCSPISGHRSVSWYQQTPGQGLQFLFEYFSETQRNKGNFPGRFSGRQFSNSRSEMNVSTLELGDSALYLCASSLVSRGDNEQFFGPGTRLTVL.

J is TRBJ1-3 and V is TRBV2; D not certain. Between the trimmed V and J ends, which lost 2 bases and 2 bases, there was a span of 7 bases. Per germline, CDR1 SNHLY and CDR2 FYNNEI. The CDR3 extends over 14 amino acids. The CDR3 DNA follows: TGTGCCAGCAGTGAATCGGGCCCTGGAAACACCATATATTTT. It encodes CASSESGPGNTIYF.

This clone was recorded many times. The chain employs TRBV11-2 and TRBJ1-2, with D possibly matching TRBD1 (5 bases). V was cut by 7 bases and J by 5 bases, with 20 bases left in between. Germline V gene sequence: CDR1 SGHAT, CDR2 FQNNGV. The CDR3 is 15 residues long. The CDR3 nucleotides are TGTGCCAGCACCTTCGGGACCCAAAACGGGTATGGCTACACCTTC. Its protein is CASTFGTQNGYGYTF.

CDR3 region: CASSLGTGGVKETQYF. CDR3 bases: TGTGCCAGCAGCTTAGGGACAGGCGGAGTCAAAGAGACCCAGTACTTC. The chain employs TRBV11-3 and TRBJ2-5, with TRBD1 matching 7 bases. V shed 1 base and J 3 bases; nucleotides not matched to a gene: 8. Germline V gives CDR1 SGHNT, CDR2 YENEEA. The CDR3 extends over 16 amino acids.

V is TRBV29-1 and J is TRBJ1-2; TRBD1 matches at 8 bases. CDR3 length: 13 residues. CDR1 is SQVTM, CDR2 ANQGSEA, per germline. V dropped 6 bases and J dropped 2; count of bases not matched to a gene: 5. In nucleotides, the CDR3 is TGCAGCGTCGGGGGACAGGCCAACTATGGCTACACCTTC. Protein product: CSVGGQANYGYTF.

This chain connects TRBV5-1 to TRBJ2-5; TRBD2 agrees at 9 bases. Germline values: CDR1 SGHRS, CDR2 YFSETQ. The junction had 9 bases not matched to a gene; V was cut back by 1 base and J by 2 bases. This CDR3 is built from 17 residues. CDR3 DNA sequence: TGCGCCAGCAGCTTGTATACGAGCGGGGGGATTCAAGAGACCCAGTACTTC. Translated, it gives CASSLYTSGGIQETQYF.

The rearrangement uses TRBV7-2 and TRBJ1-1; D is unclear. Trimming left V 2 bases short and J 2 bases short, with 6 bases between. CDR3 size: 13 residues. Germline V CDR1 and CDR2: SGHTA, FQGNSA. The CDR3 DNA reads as TGTGCCAGCAGCTTATCAGGTAACACTGAAGCTTTCTTT. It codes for CASSLSGNTEAFF.

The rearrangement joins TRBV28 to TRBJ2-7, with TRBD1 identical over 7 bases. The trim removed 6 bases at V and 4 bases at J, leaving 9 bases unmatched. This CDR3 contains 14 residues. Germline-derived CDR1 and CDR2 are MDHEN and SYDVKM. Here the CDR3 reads CASSPIGTAYEQYF. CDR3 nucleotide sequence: TGTGCCAGCAGCCCAATCGGGACAGCTTACGAGCAGTACTTC.